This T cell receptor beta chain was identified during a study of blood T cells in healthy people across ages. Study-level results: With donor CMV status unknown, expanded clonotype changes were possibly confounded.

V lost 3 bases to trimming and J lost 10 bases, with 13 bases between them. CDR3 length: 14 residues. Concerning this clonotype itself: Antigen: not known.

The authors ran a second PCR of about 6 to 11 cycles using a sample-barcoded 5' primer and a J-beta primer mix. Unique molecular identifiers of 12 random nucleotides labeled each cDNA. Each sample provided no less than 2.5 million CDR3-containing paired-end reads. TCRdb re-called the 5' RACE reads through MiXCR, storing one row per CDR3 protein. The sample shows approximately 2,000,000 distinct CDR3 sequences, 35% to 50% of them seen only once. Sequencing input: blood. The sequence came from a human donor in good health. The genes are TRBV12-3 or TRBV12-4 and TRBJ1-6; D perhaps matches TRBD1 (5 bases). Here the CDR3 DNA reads TGTGCCAGCAGTTTGCAAGGGGCGGAATCACCCCTCCACTTT. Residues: CASSLQGAESPLHF.